This T cell receptor (beta chain) came from a study of T cell responses to AZD1222 COVID-19 vaccine. Study-wide background: Second-dose recipients at about 4 or about 12 weeks were treated as one pooled group.

Study conclusions and caveats: Donors skewed white British and female; clonal diversity was possibly underestimated.

With 3 bases removed from V and 0 bases from J, the gap between germline ends came to 5 bases. Germline CDR1 SGHNT, CDR2 YENEEA. The CDR3 totals 13 residues. Assay used: immunoSEQ multiplex PCR; TCRdb lists only in-frame clones, some missing. In the table there are fewer than 150,000 clones, approximately 90% of which are singletons. In regard to this clone: Its cognate antigen is unknown.

Sequenced here: peripheral blood, sampled on day 0 of AZD1222 vaccination. This clonotype was sampled from an adult in good health. The chain employs TRBV11-3 and TRBJ1-1; D uncertain. CDR3 protein: CASSFSMNTEAFF. The CDR3 bases are TGTGCCAGCAGCTTTTCGATGAACACTGAAGCTTTCTTT.